The 20 T cell receptor beta chains reported below all come from one sample, sequenced in a study of T cells in Graves' hyperthyroidism and ophthalmopathy (dated by TCRdb to between 2018 and 2021). The library was produced with multiplex PCR. These reads were obtained on an Illumina HiSeq 2000. The TCR beta CDR3 regions were amplified from RNA transcripts. For the first round of RT-PCR on the TCR CDR3, the HTBI primer set was used together with the Qiagen OneStep RT-PCR kit. TCRdb trimmed public reads at Q25 via fastp, called clones via MiXCR and kept in-frame beta chains. Under each unique CDR3 protein, matching rows form one entry showing the most common genes and DNA. In this sample the table shows hundreds of thousands of distinct CDR3 sequences, roughly 15% of which occur a single time. The ten largest clones represent around 13% of the sample. Material: blood. These receptors were taken from a woman aged 45-60 years with Graves' ophthalmopathy.

For this clonotype: This may stem from a read error, because a much larger clone lies one nucleotide away. The rearrangement joins TRBV20-1 to TRBJ2-7; possibly TRBD2 for D (5 bases). The CDR3 is 14 amino acids. CDR1 and CDR2 (germline): DFQATT, SNEGSKA (reference sequence). CDR3: CSASRSVTSYGQYF. CDR3 DNA sequence: TGCAGTGCTAGTCGTAGCGTGACGTCCTACGGGCAGTACTTC.

This clonotype showed up many times. One junction end disagrees with the germline gene, perhaps due to a read error. The rearrangement uses TRBV20-1 and TRBJ2-7; TRBD1 matches at 9 bases. Germline-derived CDR1 and CDR2 are DFQATT and SNEGSKA (reference sequence). There are 16 residues in the CDR3. The DNA of the CDR3 is TGCAGTGCAAGAGGGTCGTTGGACAGGGGTACCTACGAGCAGTACTTC. Protein product: CSARGSLDRGTYEQYF.

In this sample, this clonotype turned up a few times. The V call is TRBV27, the J call TRBJ2-1; 7 nucleotides align to TRBD2. The germline CDR1 and CDR2 sequences are MNHEY and SMNVEV (reference sequence). The trim removed 2 bases at V and 7 bases at J, leaving 5 bases unmatched. This CDR3 is 14 amino acids long. CDR3 nucleotides: TGTGCCAGCAGTTTACTAGCGGCAACGAATGAGCAGTTCTTC. It yields the protein CASSLLAATNEQFF.

This clonotype came up many times. V usage is TRBV20-1 and J usage is TRBJ2-7; the match to TRBD2 covers 10 bases. Germline V gene lookup returns CDR1 DFQATT and CDR2 SNEGSKA (reference sequence). The CDR3 spans 17 residues. Trimming removed 3 bases from V and 4 bases from J; junction bases left unmatched: 15. The CDR3 DNA follows: TGCAGTGCTAGCCGCCGTCCTAGCGGGAGTCTTTTTTACGAGCAGTACTTC. It specifies CSASRRPSGSLFYEQYF.

This clonotype was found many times. This sequence joins TRBV28 and TRBJ1-5; no clear D gene. The germline V gene has CDR1 MDHEN and CDR2 SYDVKM. This CDR3 has 16 residues. V lost 6 bases to trimming and J lost 5 bases, with 20 bases between them. Here the CDR3 DNA reads TGTGCCAGCAGGCGCCAAGACACTAAACGGTATCAGCCCCAGCATTTT. Translated, it gives CASRRQDTKRYQPQHF.

The CDR3 DNA is TGCGCCAGCAGCCAAGAGTGGGACACCATTCCACTGTATGGCTACACCTTC. Translated, it gives CASSQEWDTIPLYGYTF. The chain combines TRBV4-3 with TRBJ1-2, with D tentatively TRBD1 (6 bases). The CDR3 is 17 amino acids. The germline V and J ends were trimmed by 0 bases and 5 bases, with 19 bases remaining between them. CDR1 LGHNA and CDR2 YSLEER come from the germline V gene.

The rearrangement joins TRBV3-1 to TRBJ2-1; D is unclear. This CDR3 has 16 amino acids. CDR1 and CDR2 (germline): LGHDT, YNNKEL (reference sequence). Trimming shortened V by 1 base and J by 9 bases, and 19 bases separated the two germline ends. The CDR3 DNA reads as TGTGCCAGCAGCCAAGGCCGGGTCCACCTTAAGGGTGAGCAGTTCTTC. Translation gives CASSQGRVHLKGEQFF.

This clonotype was counted many times. This sequence joins TRBV5-1 and TRBJ2-3; perhaps TRBD2 as D (5 bases). The germline V gene encodes CDR1 SGHRS and CDR2 YFSETQ. V shed 0 bases and J shed 4 bases, with 15 bases lying between them. The CDR3 is made up of 16 amino acids. The CDR3 DNA reads TGCGCCAGCAGCTTGGGGGAGTCAGGCTTCGCAGATACGCAGTATTTT. Translating gives CASSLGESGFADTQYF.

In its sample, this clonotype was seen once. A read error is possible here, since a much larger clone lies one base away. The chain carries TRBV25-1 and TRBJ2-5; either TRBD1 or TRBD2 may fit D (5 bases each). Trimming left V 2 bases short and J 5 bases short, with 15 bases between. This CDR3 region has 15 residues. CDR1 and CDR2 from the germline V gene are MGHDK and SYGVNS. In DNA, the CDR3 is TGTGCCAGCAGTGAAGGGGGATCGGTCGAGGAGACCCAGTACTTC. Its translation: CASSEGGSVEETQYF.

Only a few counts were recorded for this clonotype. The chain combines TRBV5-1 with TRBJ2-1; 11 bases fit TRBD1. The V segment lost 4 bases and the J segment 8 bases; nucleotides outside the gene matches: 11. This CDR3 has 16 amino acids. Germline CDR1 SGHRS, CDR2 YFSETQ. The CDR3 sequence is CASSLTGQGARDEQFF. In DNA, the CDR3 is TGCGCCAGCAGCCTTACTGGACAGGGGGCTAGGGATGAGCAGTTCTTC.

This clonotype was seen many times. The CDR3 sequence is CASSPRLGGSYGYTF. The CDR3 DNA reads as TGTGCCAGCAGTCCGCGGTTGGGAGGAAGCTATGGCTACACCTTC. V gene TRBV28 combines with J gene TRBJ1-2; unclear D gene. V lost 5 bases and J 4 bases, leaving 17 bases between the germline ends. Per germline, CDR1 MDHEN and CDR2 SYDVKM. The CDR3 is made up of 15 amino acids.

The chain uses TRBV10-3 and TRBJ2-3; TRBD2 matches at 7 bases. Looked up from germline, CDR1 is ENHRY and CDR2 is SYGVKD. CDR3 size: 15 residues. V trimming: 5 bases; J trimming: 0 bases; junction bases outside the gene matches: 5. The DNA for the CDR3 is TGTGCCATCAGTAGCGGGACCTCGAGCACAGATACGCAGTATTTT. Protein: CAISSGTSSTDTQYF.

This clonotype has only a few counts. This chain uses TRBV9 with TRBJ2-7; 10 bases agree with TRBD2. Losses at the gene ends were 4 bases for V and 0 bases for J; bases not matched to a gene: 7. Germline V lookup: CDR1 SGDLS, CDR2 YYNGEE. The CDR3 has 16 residues. CDR3 sequence (DNA): TGTGCCAGCAGCACGGGACTAGCGAGAACCTCCTACGAGCAGTACTTC. It encodes CASSTGLARTSYEQYF.

This clonotype was detected ten times or more. The J gene is TRBJ1-5, the V gene TRBV19; no reliable D call. From germline, CDR1 is LNHDA and CDR2 SQIVND (reference sequence). This CDR3 spans 13 amino acids. V was pared by 3 bases and J by 6 bases, with 9 bases between. The CDR3 DNA is TGTGCCAGTAGTATGGGCCGGGGTCAGCCCCAGCATTTT. This gives the protein CASSMGRGQPQHF.

The V gene is TRBV14, the J gene TRBJ1-3; TRBD1 is a possible D gene (5 bases). In germline, CDR1 is SGHDN, CDR2 FVKESK. With 1 base removed from V and 1 base from J, the gap between germline ends came to 23 bases. The CDR3 has 20 amino acids. CDR3 sequence: CASSQAMEAGRIPSGNTIYF. The CDR3 DNA follows: TGTGCCAGCAGCCAAGCGATGGAGGCAGGGCGAATCCCATCTGGAAACACCATATATTTT.

In its sample, this clonotype was seen a few times. The rearrangement joins TRBV2 to TRBJ1-2; D gene ambiguous. The CDR3 is made up of 13 amino acids. The ends were cut back, 7 bases at V and 0 bases at J, with 9 bases in the middle. Germline assignment: CDR1 SNHLY and CDR2 FYNNEI. For the CDR3, the DNA is TGTGCCAGCATGGGCAGGTCTAACTATGGCTACACCTTC. Translation: CASMGRSNYGYTF.

This clonotype showed up just a few times. A much larger clone differs from this one at a single base, so this may be a read error. This chain joins TRBV7-2 and TRBJ2-1; D is perhaps TRBD2 (5 bases). The CDR3 consists of 13 residues. The germline V gene encodes CDR1 SGHTA and CDR2 FQGNSA. CDR3 coding DNA: TGTGCCAGCAGCTTACCGGGGTACAATAAGCAGTTCTTC. The encoded protein is CASSLPGYNKQFF.

A few counts support this clonotype. This chain links TRBV7-9 with TRBJ1-2, with D hard to call. CDR1 is SEHNR, CDR2 FQNEAQ, per germline (reference sequence). V lost 5 bases to trimming and J lost 8 bases, with 15 bases between them. The CDR3 has 13 amino acids. CDR3 DNA: TGTGCCAGCAGCACTGGGCCATCGGGCGGCTACACCTTC. This gives the protein CASSTGPSGGYTF.

Note on this clonotype: A much bigger clone sits one base away, suggesting this may be a read error. This likely comes from a read error, as the CDR3 has no conserved phenylalanine or tryptophan at its end. The rearrangement uses TRBV7-9 and TRBJ2-3, with D possibly matching TRBD1 (6 bases). The CDR3 covers 14 residues. Deletions cut 5 bases from V and 4 bases from J, with 13 bases between. Germline values: CDR1 SEHNR, CDR2 FQNEAQ (reference sequence). The CDR3 DNA sequence: TGTGCCAGCAGCATACCCAGGGGTCCAGATACGCAGTATCTT. Translated: CASSIPRGPDTQYL.

V and J are TRBV5-1 and TRBJ1-1; TRBD1 is a possible D gene (5 bases). The CDR3 runs 14 residues. The V and J ends lost 6 bases and 1 base respectively, with 13 bases between them. Germline CDR1 and CDR2: SGHRS and YFSETQ. The CDR3 is CASKSRQKNTEAFF. DNA of the CDR3: TGCGCCAGCAAGTCTCGACAGAAGAACACTGAAGCTTTCTTT.